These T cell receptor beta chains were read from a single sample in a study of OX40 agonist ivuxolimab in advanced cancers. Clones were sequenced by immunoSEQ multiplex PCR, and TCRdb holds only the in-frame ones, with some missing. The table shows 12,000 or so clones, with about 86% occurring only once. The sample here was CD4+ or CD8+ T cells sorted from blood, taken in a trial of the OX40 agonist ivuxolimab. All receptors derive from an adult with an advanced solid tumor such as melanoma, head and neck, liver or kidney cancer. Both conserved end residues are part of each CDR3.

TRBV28 CASSNSGGYGQNIQYF
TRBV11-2 CASSLEGASNQPQHF
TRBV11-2 CASSSGQGVAGYTF
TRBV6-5 CASSYAGNGQETQYF
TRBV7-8 CASSLGRGTYEQYF
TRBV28 CASNSDRGYEQYF
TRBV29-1 CSVVGTSGGQDESTDTQYF
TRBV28 CASSPPRGINYGYTF
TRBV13 CASSLGNRWYEQFF
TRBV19 CASSIPRTNSYNEQFF
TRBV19 CASSRTGTGGYNEQFF
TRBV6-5 CASRYTGQVSTDTQYF
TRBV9 CASSVQGDNSPLHF
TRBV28 CASSSGILEQYF
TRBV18 CASSPTRDVNEKLFF
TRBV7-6 CASSLSRGDYGYTF
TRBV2 CASSLPGQKIDTEAFF
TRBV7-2 CASSLDSGGGQPQHF
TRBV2 CASARLENYGYTF
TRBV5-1 CASSLGTSGSNEQFF
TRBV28 CASSPTVVSYEQYF
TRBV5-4 CASSLEGPNEKLFF
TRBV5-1 CASSLGASGGSYNEQFF
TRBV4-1 CASSQGLSRAGGLPQETQYF
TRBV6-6 CASSYSSELFF
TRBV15 CATSRGASGGTDTQYF
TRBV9 CASSVSGTGGYEQYF
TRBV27 CASSLGRNTEAFF
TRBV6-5 CASSYSTGAVGYTF
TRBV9 CASSVADGVTRETQYF
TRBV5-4 CASSLSGGAQETQYF
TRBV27 CASSYRSTGELFF
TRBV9 CASTRTMGQDNEQYF
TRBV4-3 CASSQSRPSSGNTIYF
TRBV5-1 CASSLQGFSYEQYF
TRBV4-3 CASSRGLYDEQFF